What follows is one T cell receptor beta chain and its context. Its specificity is unknown. The protocol was immunoSEQ multiplex PCR, while the TCRdb copy is restricted to in-frame clones and leaves out a portion. This table has 150,000 to 190,000 clones, more than 85% appearing once. CDR3 length: 13 residues. After removal of 11 bases from V and 0 bases from J, the junction contained 7 bases not matched to a gene. The germline CDR1 and CDR2 sequences are WSHSY and SAAADI. The data were obtained in a study of T cell responses to AZD1222 COVID-19 vaccine. General study findings and limits: There were vaccine-associated CD4 TCRs across spike, dominant at 160-218 and 743-854. Donors were mostly white British, more females; clonal diversity possibly underestimated. Increased Spike-specific TCR breadth and depth were observed after two AZD1222 doses.

Sequencing used peripheral blood, obtained 28 days after the second AZD1222 dose. The chain carries TRBV10-2 and TRBJ2-7, with TRBD2 identical over 7 bases. This TCR was recovered from an adult who received the AZD1222 COVID-19 vaccine. CDR3 coding DNA: TGCGCCGGGTCAGCGGGGACCTCCTACGAGCAGTACTTC. This translates into CAGSAGTSYEQYF.